Below, 24 T cell receptor beta chains from the same sample are listed, as sequenced in a study of vaccination effects on CD4 cells after COVID-19. These TCRs are of unknown antigen specificity. TCRdb's table, derived via immunoSEQ multiplex PCR, lists solely in-frame clones and lacks some. The data show 68,000 or so clones, roughly 80% seen once. Pools of viral peptides were used by the ViraFEST assay to expand antigen-specific CD4+ T cells ahead of sequencing. Subsequent to roughly 9 days of culture, CD4+ T cells were isolated. Absence of prior SARS-CoV-2 infection characterized the vaccine recipients, who showed negative nucleocapsid antibodies. The sample in question was CD4+ T cells from PBMCs cultured with SARS-CoV-2 spike peptides, obtained before COVID-19 vaccination. The receptors stem from a human donor who received a COVID-19 vaccine.

The rearrangement uses TRBV2 and TRBJ2-5; D ambiguous. Germline V gives CDR1 SNHLY, CDR2 FYNNEI. Trimming cost V 2 bases and J 4 bases, with 11 bases left between them. The CDR3 extends over 14 amino acids. The CDR3 is CASSEMTVGETQYF. The CDR3 DNA follows: TGTGCCAGCAGTGAAATGACGGTTGGAGAGACCCAGTACTTC.

This clone was recorded only once. The V call is TRBV4-1, the J call TRBJ2-2, with a weak D call TRBD2 (6 bases). V shed 4 bases and J shed 1 base, with 10 bases lying between them. Germline CDR1 reads MGHRA; CDR2 reads YSYEKL. The CDR3 spans 15 residues. CDR3 sequence: CASSPRDLNTGELFF. The CDR3 coding sequence is TGCGCCAGCAGCCCACGGGACTTGAACACCGGGGAGCTGTTTTTT.

The chain combines TRBV9 with TRBJ2-3; 7 nucleotides agree with TRBD1. This CDR3 contains 15 residues. V shed 3 bases and J 1 base; nucleotides not matched to a gene: 5. The germline V gene encodes CDR1 SGDLS and CDR2 YYNGEE. In DNA, the CDR3 is TGTGCCAGCAGCGGAAGGGGGCTGGGCACAGATACGCAGTATTTT. Its translation is CASSGRGLGTDTQYF.

The chain employs TRBV7-2 and TRBJ2-2; 8 positions agree with TRBD2. Germline loops: CDR1 SGHTA, CDR2 FQGNSA. The CDR3 covers 15 residues. Germline trimming cut 5 bases from V and 4 bases from J; bases unmatched to any gene: 6. This chain's CDR3 is CASSRGLASTGELFF. CDR3 in DNA: TGTGCCAGCAGCCGCGGACTAGCTAGCACCGGGGAGCTGTTTTTT.

In this sample, this clone turned up once. The rearrangement links TRBV7-3 to TRBJ2-4; tentatively, D is TRBD2 (6 bases). V lost 5 bases and J lost 2, with 22 bases in between. The length of the CDR3 is 18 residues. The germline V gene has CDR1 SGHTA and CDR2 FQGTGA. The CDR3: CASSPGGLGSESKNIQYF. Here the CDR3 DNA reads TGTGCCAGCAGCCCCGGGGGACTTGGGAGTGAGTCCAAAAACATTCAGTACTTC.

The rearrangement uses TRBV27 and TRBJ2-1; 8 bases match TRBD2. Germline-derived CDR1 and CDR2 are MNHEY and SMNVEV (reference sequence). Trimming at V came to 6 bases and at J to 4 bases, leaving 8 bases not matched to a gene. The CDR3 covers 15 residues. DNA for the CDR3: TGTGCCAGCAGCCCCTTGCGGGGGGTATACAATGAGCAGTTCTTC. Protein product: CASSPLRGVYNEQFF.

In this sample, this clone turned up once. This rearrangement joins TRBV7-2 to TRBJ2-3, with 8 bases identical to TRBD2. CDR1 and CDR2 from the germline V gene are SGHTA and FQGNSA. The CDR3 extends over 16 amino acids. Losses at the gene ends were 5 bases for V and 6 bases for J; bases not matched to a gene: 13. For the CDR3, the DNA is TGTGCCAGCAGCCCTCACGTCGGGGGGGCATGGGATACGCAGTATTTT. Its protein is CASSPHVGGAWDTQYF.

The chain recombines TRBV28 with TRBJ1-1, with D unresolved. V was clipped by 5 bases and J by 2 bases, with 9 bases between them. CDR1 MDHEN and CDR2 SYDVKM come from the germline V gene. The CDR3 is 13 amino acids. The CDR3 is CASSNTRNTEAFF. In DNA, the CDR3 is TGTGCCAGCAGTAACACGCGTAACACTGAAGCTTTCTTT.

The V gene is TRBV5-6, the J gene TRBJ1-1, with 7 nucleotides matching TRBD1. This CDR3 has 14 amino acids. Losses at the gene ends were 3 bases for V and 1 base for J; bases not matched to a gene: 3. Germline V gene data show CDR1 as SGHDT and CDR2 as YYEEEE. The CDR3 here is CASSSTGRNTEAFF. The CDR3 coding sequence is TGTGCCAGCAGCTCGACAGGGAGGAACACTGAAGCTTTCTTT. The full variable domain, in which reference TRBV5-6 and TRBJ1-1 provide the parts outside the CDR3, is DAGVTQSPTHLIKTRGQQVTLRCSPKSGHDTVSWYQQALGQGPQFIFQYYEEEERQRGNFPDRFSGHQFPNYSSELNVNALLLGDSALYLCASSSTGRNTEAFFGQGTRLTVV.

The V and J genes are TRBV4-1 and TRBJ1-1; D is unresolved. Germline V gene sequence: CDR1 MGHRA, CDR2 YSYEKL. The CDR3 loop spans 14 amino acids. V lost 0 bases and J lost 4, with 9 bases in between. The DNA for the CDR3 is TGCGCCAGCAGCCAAGATAGTACAGCCACTGAAGCTTTCTTT. It translates to CASSQDSTATEAFF.

This rearrangement joins TRBV6-5 to TRBJ2-3, with D unclear. From germline, CDR1 is MNHEY and CDR2 SVGAGI. V was trimmed by 2 bases and J by 0 bases, leaving 9 bases between them. The CDR3 runs 15 residues. The CDR3 spells CASSYRSSSTDTQYF. The CDR3, as DNA: TGTGCCAGCAGTTACAGGTCGTCTAGCACAGATACGCAGTATTTT.

This clone was seen a handful of times. The chain carries TRBV7-2 and TRBJ1-2, with D possibly matching TRBD1 (5 bases). The germline gives CDR1 SGHTA, CDR2 FQGNSA. This CDR3 spans 13 amino acids. Trimming pared 3 bases from V and 4 bases from J, leaving 9 bases between. In DNA, the CDR3 is TGTGCCAGCAGCTTCGACAGCCTCTATGGCTACACCTTC. It translates to CASSFDSLYGYTF.

The J gene is TRBJ2-5, the V gene TRBV6-5; D possibly corresponds to TRBD1 (6 bases). CDR1 and CDR2 (germline): MNHEY, SVGAGI. The CDR3 consists of 14 residues. Trimming shortened V by 6 bases and J by 5 bases, and 16 bases separated the two germline ends. The CDR3 nucleotides are TGTGCCAGCAGAGCGACAGGAGGCGGGGAGACCCAGTACTTC. Encoded protein: CASRATGGGETQYF.

CDR3: CASSVVGTDQVAQHF. The CDR3 DNA follows: TGTGCCAGCAGCGTAGTAGGGACAGACCAAGTGGCCCAGCATTTT. V and J are TRBV9 and TRBJ1-5, with 7 bases lining up with TRBD1. The CDR3 sequence is 15 residues long. The V gene's germline CDR1 is SGDLS and CDR2 YYNGEE. J gave up 11 bases and V 0 bases, and 11 bases lay outside the gene matches.

The V gene is TRBV7-8, the J gene TRBJ1-2; D not resolved. The CDR3 is 17 amino acids. V dropped 2 bases and J dropped 1 base, with 17 bases sitting between them. Germline V gives CDR1 SGHVS, CDR2 FQNEAQ. Here the CDR3 reads CASSLLGPSNLNYGYTF. In nucleotides, the CDR3 is TGTGCCAGCAGCTTACTCGGTCCCTCTAACCTTAACTATGGCTACACCTTC.

This chain uses TRBV9 with TRBJ2-1; 9 nucleotides align to TRBD2. The CDR3 consists of 18 residues. V lost 0 bases, J lost 3 bases, and 10 bases stayed unmatched. Per germline, CDR1 SGDLS and CDR2 YYNGEE. In DNA form, the CDR3 reads TGTGCCAGCAGCGTAGCGACTTTTCCAGCGGGGGGCTACAATGAGCAGTTCTTC. Translating it yields CASSVATFPAGGYNEQFF.

The chain carries TRBV2 and TRBJ1-5, with no clear D. The CDR3 sequence is 16 residues long. The V end lost 1 base, the J end lost 5 bases, and 15 bases lay between the germline ends. CDR1 and CDR2 from the germline V gene are SNHLY and FYNNEI. DNA of the CDR3: TGTGCCAGCAGTGAAGAATATGGAGGAGTACATCAGCCCCAGCATTTT. It encodes CASSEEYGGVHQPQHF.

J is TRBJ1-1 and V is TRBV9; possibly TRBD1 for D (6 bases). Germline assignment: CDR1 SGDLS and CDR2 YYNGEE. V dropped 2 bases and J dropped 2 bases, with 13 bases sitting between them. The length of the CDR3 is 15 residues. CDR3 residues: CASSVGGRGNTEAFF. CDR3 nucleotide sequence: TGTGCCAGCAGCGTGGGGGGGCGGGGTAACACTGAAGCTTTCTTT.

The rearrangement joins TRBV2 to TRBJ2-2; D is tentatively TRBD1 or TRBD2 (5 bases each). Trimming left V 6 bases short and J 4 bases short, with 15 bases between. Germline V gene lookup returns CDR1 SNHLY and CDR2 FYNNEI. The CDR3 totals 15 residues. The CDR3 loop is CASSLRDASTGELFF. The CDR3 region has the DNA TGTGCCAGCAGCCTCCGGGACGCAAGCACCGGGGAGCTGTTTTTT.

This sequence joins TRBV5-4 and TRBJ1-3; 8 bases fit TRBD1. Germline V gene sequence: CDR1 SGHNT, CDR2 YYREEE (reference sequence). The V segment lost 1 base and the J segment 2 bases; nucleotides outside the gene matches: 2. The CDR3 loop spans 15 amino acids. The CDR3 loop reads CASSLPQGAGNTIYF. The DNA of the CDR3 is TGTGCCAGCAGCTTGCCACAGGGGGCTGGAAACACCATATATTTT.

The J gene is TRBJ1-5, the V gene TRBV7-2; 8 bases agree with TRBD1. There are 14 residues in the CDR3. V shed 7 bases, J shed 6 bases, and the junction held 8 bases outside the gene matches. Looked up from germline, CDR1 is SGHTA and CDR2 is FQGNSA. CDR3 DNA sequence: TGTGCCAGCAACGCCGGACAGGGCTTTCAGCCCCAGCATTTT. Translating it yields CASNAGQGFQPQHF.

The CDR3 DNA reads as TGCGCCAGCAGCTTAGGAGCAGACTATGGCTACACCTTC. Translating it yields CASSLGADYGYTF. This chain links TRBV5-1 with TRBJ1-2, with D hard to call. CDR1 is SGHRS, CDR2 YFSETQ, per germline. The CDR3 sequence is 13 residues long. Trimming took off 2 bases at V and 3 bases at J, with 8 bases between the two ends.

In its sample, this clone was seen a few times. The V and J genes are TRBV5-1 and TRBJ2-7; 8 nucleotides agree with TRBD1. The CDR3 consists of 13 residues. Germline lookup yields CDR1 SGHRS and CDR2 YFSETQ. The ends lost 4 bases at V and 5 bases at J; junction bases unmatched: 5. The CDR3 is CASSRTGSDEQYV. CDR3 DNA: TGCGCCAGCAGCAGGACAGGGTCCGACGAGCAGTACGTC.

The chain couples TRBV7-3 to TRBJ2-2; D is undetermined. Germline V CDR1 and CDR2: SGHTA, FQGTGA. The CDR3 sequence is 14 residues long. Trimming removed 2 bases from V and 3 bases from J, with 7 bases in between. In DNA, the CDR3 is TGTGCCAGCAGCTTATTCCAGCACACCGGGGAGCTGTTTTTT. It codes for CASSLFQHTGELFF.